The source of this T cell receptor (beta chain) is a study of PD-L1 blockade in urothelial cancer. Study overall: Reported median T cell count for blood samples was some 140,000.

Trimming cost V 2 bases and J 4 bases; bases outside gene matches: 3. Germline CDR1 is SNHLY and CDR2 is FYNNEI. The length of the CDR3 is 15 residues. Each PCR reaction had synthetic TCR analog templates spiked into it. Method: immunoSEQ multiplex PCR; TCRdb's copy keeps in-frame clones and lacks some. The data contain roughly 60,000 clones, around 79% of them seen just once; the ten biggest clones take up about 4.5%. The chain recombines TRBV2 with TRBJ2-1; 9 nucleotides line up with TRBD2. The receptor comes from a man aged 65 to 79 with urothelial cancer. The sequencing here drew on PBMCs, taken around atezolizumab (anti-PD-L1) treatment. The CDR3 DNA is TGTGCCAGCAGTGAACAGCGGGAGGCATACAATGAGCAGTTCTTC. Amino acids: CASSEQREAYNEQFF.